The rows below give T cell receptor beta chains drawn from one sample of a study of blood T cell repertoires in COVID-19. The data were produced by immunoSEQ multiplex PCR, yet TCRdb's version contains in-frame clones alone and is incomplete. Of about 26,000 clones detected, about 92% appear once; the ten largest clones hold 2.8%. The sequencing input was peripheral blood. The receptors here all came from a human donor in a cohort sampled during active COVID-19. CDR3s include the opening cysteine and the closing phenylalanine or tryptophan.

v_call	j_call	cdr3_aa
TRBV27	TRBJ2-5	CASSLGGLAGQETQYF
TRBV9	TRBJ2-2	CASSDIQGFGTGELFF
TRBV5-1	TRBJ2-1	CASSPPTSGVYNEQFF
TRBV29-1	TRBJ2-7	CSVEGDIRYEQYF
TRBV5-1	TRBJ1-5	CARNGTTNQPQHF
TRBV20-1	TRBJ2-2	CSARDSGELFF
TRBV5-1	TRBJ1-3	CASSLGSGLGNTIYF
TRBV2	TRBJ1-5	CARGWQPQHF
TRBV11-3	TRBJ2-1	CASSQDGLAEINEQFF
TRBV12-3/TRBV12-4	TRBJ1-6	CASSPFRNSPLHF
TRBV2	TRBJ2-1	CASKVGTSGLNEQFF
TRBV2	TRBJ2-1	CASSEPLGVFNEQFF
TRBV5-4	TRBJ1-2	CASSLGGAGTNYGYTF
TRBV7-8	TRBJ1-2	CASSLATTGHGYTF
TRBV10-1	TRBJ2-7	CASSAGAGPYEQYF
TRBV10-3	TRBJ1-2	CAISESSGADGYTF
TRBV6-9	TRBJ2-2	CASSSPYTIGPGQGSTGELFF
TRBV5-1	TRBJ2-3	CASRSGQGPDTQYF
TRBV10-2	TRBJ1-1	CASSEAQGIKNTEAFF
TRBV6-6	TRBJ2-5	CASSYSVRGGVETQYF
TRBV19	TRBJ1-1	CASTRRGAENTEAFF
TRBV5-4	TRBJ1-2	CASSASGGDRYGYTF
TRBV15	TRBJ2-5	CATSSVDSGGGETQYF
TRBV6-4	TRBJ2-1	CASSDPQGWFF
TRBV11-2	TRBJ1-1	CASSTTRPNTEAFF
TRBV5-4	TRBJ2-6	CASSLGESGANVLTF